The 25 T cell receptor beta chains listed next were all sequenced from one sample in a study of naive and memory T cell subsets. Both TRBC1 and TRBC2 were covered by a beta constant-region primer of two equimolar oligonucleotides. TCRdb passed the UMI-ligation and nested PCR reads through MiXCR, listing each CDR3 protein once. The sample has approximately 89,000 distinct CDR3 sequences, approximately 6.5% seen once. The sample consisted of central memory CD4+ T cells from blood. The origin of the receptors is a human donor in good health.

The chain joins TRBV28 to TRBJ2-3; TRBD2 matches at 8 bases. The junction had 4 bases not matched to a gene; V was cut back by 3 bases and J by 2 bases. CDR1 is MDHEN, CDR2 SYDVKM, per germline. The CDR3 sequence is 15 residues long. The CDR3 region has the DNA TGTGCCAGCAGTTTTGGTAGCGGGACCACAGATACGCAGTATTTT. Translating it yields CASSFGSGTTDTQYF.

As for this clonotype: This may come from a read error, since a much larger clone is one base off. CDR3 coding DNA: TGTGCCAGCAGTGGAGAGACCTCGCTGCCCCAGCATTTT. Translating it yields CASSGETSLPQHF. This chain links TRBV2 with TRBJ1-5; D unclear. This CDR3 is built from 13 residues. V was shortened by 4 bases and J by 9 bases, with 13 bases between the two germline ends. Germline CDR1 reads SNHLY; CDR2 reads FYNNEI.

This clonotype was seen repeatedly, ten times or more. The chain combines TRBV6-2 or TRBV6-3 with TRBJ1-1; 10 nucleotides align to TRBD1. CDR1 is MNHEY and CDR2 is SVGEGT in the germline V gene. J gave up 3 bases and V 9 bases, and 19 bases lay outside the gene matches. The CDR3 extends over 18 amino acids. The chain's CDR3 is CASTPGQGYRGVDTEAFF. CDR3 bases: TGTGCCAGTACCCCGGGACAGGGGTATCGAGGCGTGGACACTGAAGCTTTCTTT.

This clonotype was counted many times. The gene calls are TRBV12-3 or TRBV12-4 and TRBJ1-2; no reliable D call. Trimming cost V 6 bases and J 4 bases, with 9 bases left between them. The CDR3 covers 12 residues. The CDR3: CASRRGIYGYTF. The DNA for the CDR3 is TGTGCCAGCAGGCGCGGAATCTATGGCTACACCTTC.

Only a few counts were recorded for this clonotype. This chain uses TRBV18 with TRBJ2-3; D not resolved. Germline loops: CDR1 KGHSH, CDR2 LQKENI. Deletions cut 2 bases from V and 5 bases from J, with 8 bases between. The CDR3 is made up of 13 amino acids. CDR3 DNA: TGTGCCAGCTCACCAGGTTCCCGAGATACGCAGTATTTT. Protein sequence: CASSPGSRDTQYF. The variable domain in full, completed from reference TRBV18 and TRBJ2-3, reads NAGVMQNPRHLVRRRGQEARLRCSPMKGHSHVYWYRQLPEEGLKFMVYLQKENIIDESGMPKERFSAEFPKEGPSILRIQQVVRGDSAAYFCASSPGSRDTQYFGPGTRLTVL.

This clonotype has ten or more counts. For the CDR3, the DNA is TGTGCCAGCAGCCACCCTTCTGGGGGGGCTGTTGAGCAGTTCTTC. Amino acid sequence: CASSHPSGGAVEQFF. This rearrangement joins TRBV7-2 to TRBJ2-1; TRBD2 might be the D (7 bases). Germline CDR1 reads SGHTA; CDR2 reads FQGNSA. The CDR3 contains 15 residues. V lost 5 bases to trimming and J lost 9 bases, with 20 bases between them. The complete variable domain, with remaining parts taken from reference TRBV7-2 and TRBJ2-1, reads GAGVSQSPSNKVTEKGKDVELRCDPISGHTALYWYRQSLGQGLEFLIYFQGNSAPDKSGLPSDRFSAERTGGSVSTLTIQRTQQEDSAVYLCASSHPSGGAVEQFFGPGTRLTVL.

Judged by abundance, this clonotype is medium-sized (0.01 to 0.1%). The rearrangement joins TRBV6-2 or TRBV6-3 to TRBJ2-1, with D possibly being TRBD2 (7 bases). Trimming took off 4 bases at V and 2 bases at J, with 15 bases between the two ends. Germline loops: CDR1 MNHEY, CDR2 SVGEGT. CDR3 size: 16 residues. The CDR3 spells CASSSHREGAYNEQFF. As DNA, the CDR3 is TGTGCCAGCAGTTCTCACAGGGAGGGCGCCTACAATGAGCAGTTCTTC.

The V call is TRBV20-1, the J call TRBJ2-7; the D call may be TRBD1 or TRBD2 (7 bases each). There are 17 residues in the CDR3. V was trimmed by 2 bases and J by 1 base, leaving 21 bases between them. Germline-derived CDR1 and CDR2 are DFQATT and SNEGSKA (reference sequence). CDR3 sequence (DNA): TGCAGTGCTAGACCCTCAGGGGGGGGGCTTCGATCCTACGAGCAGTACTTC. Its protein is CSARPSGGGLRSYEQYF.

There are many counts of this clonotype. Here the CDR3 DNA reads TGCAGTGCTAGACCCCCCAGCGTTTATGAACATGAGCAGTTCTTC. Protein: CSARPPSVYEHEQFF. The chain carries TRBV20-1 and TRBJ2-1, with D unclear. Trimming stripped 2 bases from V and 8 bases from J, with 19 bases between. Germline CDR1 DFQATT, CDR2 SNEGSKA (reference sequence). CDR3 size: 15 residues.

This clonotype was detected ten times or more. This chain connects TRBV28 to TRBJ2-7, with TRBD2 matching 9 bases. V lost 10 bases, J lost 0 bases, and 7 bases stayed unmatched. Germline lookup yields CDR1 MDHEN and CDR2 SYDVKM. The CDR3 is made up of 14 amino acids. The CDR3 reads CAIRPGLASYEQYF. For the CDR3, the DNA is TGTGCCATCAGACCGGGACTAGCCTCCTACGAGCAGTACTTC. Variable domain in full (rest from reference TRBV28 and TRBJ2-7): DVKVTQSSRYLVKRTGEKVFLECVQDMDHENMFWYRQDPGLGLRLIYFSYDVKMKEKGDIPEGYSVSREKKERFSLILESASTNQTSMYLCAIRPGLASYEQYFGPGTRLTVT.

This clonotype showed up many times. The V gene is TRBV11-3, the J gene TRBJ2-1; 7 bases are shared with TRBD2. After removal of 3 bases from V and 7 bases from J, the junction contained 6 bases not matched to a gene. Per germline, CDR1 SGHNT and CDR2 YENEEA. The CDR3 extends over 14 amino acids. CDR3 sequence (DNA): TGTGCCAGCAGCTTCAGCGGGATCGTAAATGAGCAGTTCTTC. As protein: CASSFSGIVNEQFF.

CDR3 protein: CASSPRQGHNEQFF. CDR3 coding DNA: TGTGCCAGCTCACCACGACAGGGTCACAATGAGCAGTTCTTC. The rearrangement links TRBV18 to TRBJ2-1, with 7 positions matching TRBD1. V shed 1 base and J 5 bases; nucleotides not matched to a gene: 2. The germline CDR1 and CDR2 sequences are KGHSH and LQKENI. The CDR3 spans 14 residues.

The chain employs TRBV20-1 and TRBJ2-7; 9 positions match TRBD1. Germline CDR1 and CDR2: DFQATT and SNEGSKA (reference sequence). The CDR3 length is 13 residues. Trimming took 4 bases from V and 2 from J; bases not matched to a gene: 3. CDR3 in DNA: TGCAGTGCTAAGACAGGGGGGCCCTACGAGCAGTACTTC. Translating it yields CSAKTGGPYEQYF.

The gene calls are TRBV20-1 and TRBJ1-1; 9 bases align to TRBD1. Germline lookup yields CDR1 DFQATT and CDR2 SNEGSKA (reference sequence). V shed 0 bases and J 2 bases; nucleotides not matched to a gene: 10. CDR3 size: 17 residues. The CDR3 region is CSARDRWTGAVNTEAFF. DNA of the CDR3: TGCAGTGCTAGAGATCGGTGGACAGGGGCTGTTAACACTGAAGCTTTCTTT.

This clonotype showed up many times. V gene TRBV7-6 combines with J gene TRBJ2-5; 8 bases line up with TRBD2. Germline V gene sequence: CDR1 SGHVS, CDR2 FNYEAQ. J was trimmed by 5 bases and V by 5 bases; bases with no gene match: 7. The CDR3 spans 14 residues. CDR3 nucleotides: TGTGCCAGCAGCCCGGGGGGGCCGGTGGAGACCCAGTACTTC. Translating it yields CASSPGGPVETQYF.

The chain is built from TRBV15 and TRBJ1-4; D not certain. This CDR3 has 14 residues. Trimming shortened V by 0 bases and J by 4 bases, and 6 bases separated the two germline ends. Per the germline V gene, CDR1 is LNHNV and CDR2 is YYDKDF (reference sequence). DNA for the CDR3: TGTGCCACCAGCAGAGATCGGGTTAATGAAAAACTGTTTTTT. Its translation is CATSRDRVNEKLFF.

This clonotype was observed many times. The rearrangement uses TRBV28 and TRBJ2-1; 11 bases are shared with TRBD2. CDR3 length equals 15 residues. The V gene end was trimmed by 6 bases and the J gene end by 8 bases; junction bases not matched to a gene: 9. Germline-derived CDR1 and CDR2 are MDHEN and SYDVKM. The CDR3 loop reads CASSEEGLAADEQFF. In DNA, the CDR3 is TGTGCCAGCAGCGAAGAGGGACTAGCGGCTGATGAGCAGTTCTTC.

A few counts support this clonotype. The chain links TRBV14 to TRBJ2-7; TRBD2 is a possible D gene (6 bases). Trimming cost V 1 base and J 3 bases, with 19 bases left between them. In germline, CDR1 is SGHDN, CDR2 FVKESK. This CDR3 is 17 amino acids long. For the CDR3, the DNA is TGTGCCAGCAGCCAAGGCGTCTTCGGCGGCGGGGTCTACGAGCAGTACTTC. This translates into CASSQGVFGGGVYEQYF.

The rearrangement joins TRBV20-1 to TRBJ1-3, with D possibly matching TRBD1 (6 bases). The CDR3 length is 14 residues. The germline V gene encodes CDR1 DFQATT and CDR2 SNEGSKA (reference sequence). Deletions cut 3 bases from V and 1 base from J, with 10 bases between. CDR3 amino acids: CSASPGQSGNTIYF. The DNA for the CDR3 is TGCAGTGCTAGCCCTGGACAGTCTGGAAACACCATATATTTT.

This clonotype showed up many times. This chain joins TRBV28 and TRBJ2-1; 8 nucleotides match TRBD2. CDR1 MDHEN and CDR2 SYDVKM come from the germline V gene. Germline trimming cut 4 bases from V and 1 base from J; bases unmatched to any gene: 3. The CDR3 contains 15 residues. CDR3 sequence reads: CASSYGGGSYNEQFF. The CDR3 nucleotides are TGTGCCAGCAGTTATGGCGGGGGGTCCTACAATGAGCAGTTCTTC.

This clonotype was found a few times. The chain carries TRBV5-6 and TRBJ1-3; possible D gene TRBD1, 5 bases. Germline CDR1 is SGHDT and CDR2 is YYEEEE. The CDR3 is 15 residues long. V dropped 1 base and J dropped 0 bases, with 8 bases sitting between them. CDR3 sequence (DNA): TGTGCCAGCAGCTTGACAGGCATCTCTGGAAACACCATATATTTT. Translation: CASSLTGISGNTIYF. The full variable domain, in which reference TRBV5-6 and TRBJ1-3 provide the parts outside the CDR3, is DAGVTQSPTHLIKTRGQQVTLRCSPKSGHDTVSWYQQALGQGPQFIFQYYEEEERQRGNFPDRFSGHQFPNYSSELNVNALLLGDSALYLCASSLTGISGNTIYFGEGSWLTVV.

This clonotype was counted once. The rearrangement links TRBV19 to TRBJ1-1; no definite D call. CDR1 and CDR2 from the germline V gene are LNHDA and SQIVND (reference sequence). CDR3 length equals 15 residues. V was trimmed by 3 bases and J by 6 bases, leaving 17 bases between them. The CDR3 DNA is TGTGCCAGTAGTATTTGGGAGTCAAAGGCCCCTGAAGCTTTCTTT. Translating gives CASSIWESKAPEAFF.

This clonotype has just a few counts. This sequence joins TRBV5-1 and TRBJ2-7; 7 positions match TRBD1. The CDR3 sequence is 14 residues long. The trim removed 7 bases at V and 0 bases at J, leaving 7 bases unmatched. Germline V lookup: CDR1 SGHRS, CDR2 YFSETQ. CDR3 in amino acids: CASGETGNSYEQYF. The CDR3 DNA follows: TGCGCCAGCGGAGAGACAGGGAACTCCTACGAGCAGTACTTC.

This clonotype showed up many times. The chain couples TRBV7-9 to TRBJ1-5, with TRBD1 as a possible D gene (5 bases). The V end was cut by 5 bases, the J end by 4 bases, with 12 bases between. The CDR3 loop spans 14 amino acids. Looked up from germline, CDR1 is SEHNR and CDR2 is FQNEAQ (reference sequence). CDR3 DNA: TGTGCCAGCAGCCCATTAGGGGCGAATCAGCCCCAGCATTTT. Protein sequence: CASSPLGANQPQHF.

This clonotype was recorded at least ten times. The V call is TRBV10-3, the J call TRBJ2-3, with D perhaps TRBD2 (6 bases). The CDR3 contains 13 residues. Germline V gives CDR1 ENHRY, CDR2 SYGVKD. V dropped 8 bases and J dropped 6 bases, with 15 bases sitting between them. This CDR3 is CAIDTGDPDTQYF. The CDR3, as DNA: TGTGCCATCGACACGGGGGACCCCGATACGCAGTATTTT.